Below, 13 T cell receptor beta chains from the same sample are listed, as sequenced in a study of spatial heterogeneity in lung cancer. A single record per CDR3 protein comes from TCRdb applying MiXCR to the 5' RACE reads. The sample includes more than 75,000 distinct CDR3 sequences, 15% to 20% of them seen just once. Indicated time point: blood at routine non-recurrence follow-up after resection. This specimen was PBMCs, taken at follow-up. The receptors here all came from a male donor with early-stage non-small cell lung cancer.

This clonotype came up a few times. The chain carries TRBV15 and TRBJ1-6; D ambiguous. The V gene lost 0 bases and the J gene lost 6 bases, with 12 bases spanning the gap. The length of the CDR3 is 16 residues. Germline CDR1 and CDR2: LNHNV and YYDKDF (reference sequence). DNA of the CDR3: TGTGCCACCAGCAGAGAAAGGGCGGGTGGTAATTCACCCCTCCACTTT. Its protein is CATSRERAGGNSPLHF.

The table lists this clonotype with a few counts. This CDR3 reads CATSDSEEGNEQFF. CDR3 nucleotides: TGTGCCACCAGTGACTCCGAGGAGGGCAATGAGCAGTTCTTC. The V gene is TRBV24-1, the J gene TRBJ2-1; perhaps TRBD2 as D (6 bases). Per germline, CDR1 KGHDR and CDR2 SFDVKD. V was cut by 4 bases and J by 6 bases, with 12 bases left in between. The CDR3 totals 14 residues.

The genes are TRBV5-1 and TRBJ2-2; TRBD2 is a possible D gene (6 bases). The CDR3 loop spans 16 amino acids. Deletions cut 0 bases from V and 1 base from J, with 10 bases between. CDR1 and CDR2 from the germline V gene are SGHRS and YFSETQ. The CDR3: CASSLGEEQNTGELFF. The CDR3 region has the DNA TGCGCCAGCAGCTTGGGGGAGGAGCAGAACACCGGGGAGCTGTTTTTT.

The chain carries TRBV6-1 and TRBJ1-2; no firm D call. CDR3 size: 17 residues. The V gene lost 5 bases and the J gene lost 6 bases, with 25 bases spanning the gap. Germline V gives CDR1 MNHNS, CDR2 SASEGT. Here the CDR3 reads CASSPPLSTPPRNGYTF. DNA of the CDR3: TGTGCCAGCAGTCCGCCCCTCTCGACACCGCCCCGTAATGGCTACACCTTC.

This clonotype was counted only a few times. V is TRBV6-1 and J is TRBJ2-3, with 14 bases fitting TRBD2. J gave up 1 base and V 6 bases, and 6 bases lay outside the gene matches. CDR3 length: 17 residues. The germline V gene encodes CDR1 MNHNS and CDR2 SASEGT. CDR3 amino acids: CASRPGLAGVGTDTQYF. Here the CDR3 DNA reads TGTGCCAGCAGACCGGGACTAGCGGGAGTTGGCACAGATACGCAGTATTTT.

This clonotype has only a few counts. The rearrangement uses TRBV12-3 or TRBV12-4 and TRBJ2-5; 8 positions match TRBD2. The CDR3 has 15 residues. After removal of 5 bases from V and 5 bases from J, the junction contained 10 bases not matched to a gene. The CDR3 bases are TGTGCCAGCAGTCTGGCCGCGGGAGGCGGGGAGACCCAGTACTTC. This encodes CASSLAAGGGETQYF.

The chain links TRBV15 to TRBJ2-5; 7 bases match TRBD1. CDR1 LNHNV and CDR2 YYDKDF come from the germline V gene (reference sequence). Trimming cost V 2 bases and J 1 base; bases outside gene matches: 1. The CDR3 covers 14 residues. CDR3 amino acids: CATSRRDSQETQYF. CDR3 DNA sequence: TGTGCCACCAGCAGAAGGGACAGCCAAGAGACCCAGTACTTC.

The chain recombines TRBV20-1 with TRBJ1-3, with a weak D call TRBD1 (5 bases). Trimming shortened V by 1 base and J by 4 bases, and 11 bases separated the two germline ends. Germline CDR1 is DFQATT and CDR2 is SNEGSKA (reference sequence). CDR3 length equals 14 residues. CDR3 DNA sequence: TGCAGTGCTAGAGTCTTCGGACAAGGAAACACCATATATTTT. Translating it yields CSARVFGQGNTIYF.

This chain connects TRBV6-5 to TRBJ2-4; D perhaps matches TRBD2 (5 bases). Trimming took off 8 bases at V and 8 bases at J, with 13 bases between the two ends. The CDR3 length is 12 residues. From germline, CDR1 is MNHEY and CDR2 SVGAGI. The DNA of the CDR3 is TGTGCCAGCCTGGACTCGAAGGACATTCAGTACTTC. This codes for CASLDSKDIQYF.

The chain carries TRBV5-4 and TRBJ1-5, with no clear D. The CDR3 totals 14 residues. Trimming stripped 0 bases from V and 0 bases from J, with 4 bases between. Germline V gene lookup returns CDR1 SGHNT and CDR2 YYREEE (reference sequence). As DNA, the CDR3 is TGTGCCAGCAGCTTGGACGGTAGCAATCAGCCCCAGCATTTT. Amino acid sequence: CASSLDGSNQPQHF.

The chain links TRBV10-3 to TRBJ2-7, with a weak D call TRBD1 (5 bases). CDR1 ENHRY and CDR2 SYGVKD come from the germline V gene. V shed 10 bases and J shed 3 bases, with 10 bases lying between them. The CDR3 sequence is 11 residues long. In nucleotides, the CDR3 is TGTGCCACCGGACATGGCTACGAGCAGTACTTC. Its translation: CATGHGYEQYF.

This clonotype was recorded a few times. The CDR3 DNA reads as TGTGCCAGTAGTATCAGAGGGGGCCTATCGTTTCGTGGGGAGCTGTTTTTT. It encodes CASSIRGGLSFRGELFF. The V and J genes are TRBV19 and TRBJ2-2; 7 positions agree with TRBD1. The V gene end was trimmed by 3 bases and the J gene end by 8 bases; junction bases not matched to a gene: 15. The CDR3 length is 17 residues. The V gene's germline CDR1 is LNHDA and CDR2 SQIVND (reference sequence).

This clonotype was seen more than once but under ten times. The genes are TRBV12-3 or TRBV12-4 and TRBJ2-7, with a tentative D call TRBD2 (5 bases). The V and J ends lost 3 bases and 7 bases respectively, with 10 bases between them. This CDR3 contains 12 residues. The CDR3 DNA reads as TGTGCCAGCAGTTTGGACCGGGGTGAGCAGTACTTC. Encoded protein: CASSLDRGEQYF.